The source of this T cell receptor (beta chain) is a study of shared T cell receptors in the human thymus. CDR3 length: 13 amino acids. Trimming shortened V by 7 bases and J by 0 bases, and 7 bases separated the two germline ends. Germline V gives CDR1 LNHDA, CDR2 SQIVND (reference sequence). Sequenced by immunoSEQ multiplex PCR; TCRdb stores in-frame clones only, minus some. The repertoire includes about 380,000 clones, 85% to 95% of them detected once, and approximately 0.02% sits in the top ten. The sequencing sample was made of thymocytes. This chain uses TRBV19 with TRBJ1-5; D gene ambiguous. The clonotype comes from a human donor. CDR3 loop: CASKSYSNQPQHF. CDR3 bases: TGTGCCAGTAAATCTTATAGCAATCAGCCCCAGCATTTT.